This T cell receptor (beta chain) was sequenced for a study of blood T cell repertoires in COVID-19. Study in general: Samples came from the United States, Italy and Spain, spanning acute and convalescent COVID-19. PBMCs, B-cell-depleted T cells, or T cells provided the cDNA or gDNA that made up the material.

How the authors handled the data: Reference gene primer amplification gave estimated nucleated cell counts. Here immunoSEQ multiplex PCR was the method, and the copy in TCRdb shows in-frame clones only, minus some. V and J calls and clone size are given by that table; D and trimming were obtained from the DNA. The sample includes 150,000 to 200,000 clones, around four fifths of them seen just once. Germline V gives CDR1 SNHLY, CDR2 FYNNEI. Trimming cost V 6 bases and J 2 bases; bases outside gene matches: 6. The length of the CDR3 is 15 residues. This TCR came from a woman in her thirties or forties with acute or convalescent COVID-19. Sequencing was performed on peripheral blood. This chain uses TRBV2 with TRBJ2-2; 7 positions match TRBD2. CDR3 nucleotide sequence: TGTGCCAGCAGGGGCACTAGCGTTAACACCGGGGAGCTGTTTTTT. This translates into CASRGTSVNTGELFF.